Reported below is one TCR beta chain. In germline, CDR1 is MDHEN, CDR2 SYDVKM. The V end was cut by 7 bases, the J end by 0 bases, with 13 bases between. This CDR3 has 15 amino acids. Some clones are missing from TCRdb's copy, which holds only in-frame ones; the method was immunoSEQ multiplex PCR. This table has 180,000 or so clones, around 80% appearing once. This sample is part of a study of blood T cell repertoires in COVID-19. This rearrangement joins TRBV28 to TRBJ1-5, with D maybe TRBD1 (5 bases). The sequence was collected from a woman in her 70s with acute or convalescent COVID-19. Sequenced sample: peripheral blood. The CDR3: CASNTGGDSNQPQHF. As DNA, the CDR3 is TGTGCCAGCAATACCGGGGGTGATAGCAATCAGCCCCAGCATTTT.